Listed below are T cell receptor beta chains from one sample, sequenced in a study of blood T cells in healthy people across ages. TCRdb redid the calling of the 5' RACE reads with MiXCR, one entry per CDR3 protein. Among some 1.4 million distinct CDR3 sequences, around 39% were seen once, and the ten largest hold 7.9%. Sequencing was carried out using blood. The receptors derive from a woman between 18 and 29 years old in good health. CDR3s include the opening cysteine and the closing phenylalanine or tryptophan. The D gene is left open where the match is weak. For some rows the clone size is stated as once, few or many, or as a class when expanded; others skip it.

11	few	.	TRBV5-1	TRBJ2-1	CASSLDYILFF	TGCGCCAGCAGCTTGGACTACATTCTGTTCTTC
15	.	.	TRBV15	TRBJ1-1	CATSRVDRGRTEAFF	TGTGCCACCAGCAGAGTGGATCGTGGGAGGACTGAAGCTTTCTTT
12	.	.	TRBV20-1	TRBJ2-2	CGGRFWTGELFF	TGCGGGGGGCGGTTTTGGACCGGGGAGCTGTTTTTT
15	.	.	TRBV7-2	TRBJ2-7	CASSLEGESMNEQYF	TGTGCCAGCAGCTTAGAGGGGGAGAGTATGAACGAGCAGTACTTC
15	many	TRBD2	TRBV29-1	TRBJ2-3	CSVDLAGGSTDTQYF	TGCAGCGTTGACTTGGCGGGAGGGAGCACAGATACGCAGTATTTT
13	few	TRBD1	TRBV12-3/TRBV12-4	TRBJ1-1	CAISHRDRSEAFF	TGTGCCATCAGCCACCGGGACAGAAGTGAAGCTTTCTTT
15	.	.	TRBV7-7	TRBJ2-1	CASSLTWQGYNEQFF	TGTGCCAGCAGCTTAACCTGGCAGGGATACAATGAGCAGTTCTTC
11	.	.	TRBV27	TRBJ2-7	CASSSGPEQYF	TGTGCCAGCAGTTCGGGGCCCGAGCAGTACTTC
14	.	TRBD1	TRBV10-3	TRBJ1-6	CAAGYRGGISLLHF	TGTGCCGCTGGATACAGGGGTGGTATTTCACTCCTCCACTTT
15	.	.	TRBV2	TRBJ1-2	CASSAPTGTTHGYTF	TGTGCCAGCAGTGCGCCTACCGGGACAACTCATGGCTACACCTTC
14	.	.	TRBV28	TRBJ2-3	CASSTRKGGDTQYF	TGTGCCAGCAGTACCCGGAAGGGAGGAGATACGCAGTATTTT
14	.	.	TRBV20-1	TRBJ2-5	CSARVELRPETQYF	TGCAGTGCTAGAGTAGAGCTCCGCCCGGAGACCCAGTACTTC
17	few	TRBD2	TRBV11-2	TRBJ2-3	CASSFGSGSPGVDTQYF	TGTGCCAGCAGCTTTGGTAGCGGGAGCCCCGGGGTAGATACGCAGTATTTT
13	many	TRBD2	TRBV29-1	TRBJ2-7	CSVVASGSYEQYF	TGCAGCGTTGTGGCTAGCGGCTCCTACGAGCAGTACTTC
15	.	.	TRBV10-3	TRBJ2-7	CAISRGTTGSYEQYF	TGTGCCATCAGCCGCGGGACGACGGGTTCCTACGAGCAGTACTTC
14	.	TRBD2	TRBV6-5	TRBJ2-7	CASSLTSIYNEQYF	TGTGCCAGCAGTCTGACTAGCATCTACAATGAGCAGTACTTC
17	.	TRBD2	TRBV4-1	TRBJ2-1	CASSQAQMREGPNEQFF	TGCGCCAGCAGCCAAGCCCAGATGAGGGAGGGCCCCAATGAGCAGTTCTTC
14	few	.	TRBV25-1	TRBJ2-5	CASSEPGTRETQYF	TGTGCCAGCAGTGAACCCGGGACGCGCGAGACCCAGTACTTC
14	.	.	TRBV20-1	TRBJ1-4	CSARDGPGTEKLFF	TGCAGTGCTAGAGATGGGCCGGGCACTGAAAAACTGTTTTTT
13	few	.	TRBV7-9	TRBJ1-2	CASSPVSNYGYTF	TGTGCCAGCAGCCCCGTCTCCAACTATGGCTACACCTTC
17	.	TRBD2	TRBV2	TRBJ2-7	CASRHAGLAGAPYEQYF	TGTGCCAGCAGGCATGCGGGACTAGCGGGAGCCCCCTACGAGCAGTACTTC
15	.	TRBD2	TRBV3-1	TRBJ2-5	CASRGLAGNQETQYF	TGTGCCAGCCGGGGACTAGCGGGGAACCAAGAGACCCAGTACTTC
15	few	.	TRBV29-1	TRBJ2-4	CSVTGFVLAKNIQYF	TGCAGCGTAACAGGGTTTGTCCTAGCCAAAAACATTCAGTACTTC
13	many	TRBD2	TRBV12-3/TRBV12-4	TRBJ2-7	CASSPGLAGEQYF	TGTGCCAGCAGCCCGGGACTAGCGGGCGAGCAGTACTTC
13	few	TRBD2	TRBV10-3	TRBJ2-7	CAISGGGAYEQYF	TGTGCCATCAGTGGTGGGGGGGCCTACGAGCAGTACTTC
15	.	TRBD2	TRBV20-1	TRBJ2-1	CSATPGLAGRDEQFF	TGCAGTGCAACGCCGGGACTAGCGGGGAGGGATGAGCAGTTCTTC
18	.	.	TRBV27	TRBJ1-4	CASSLFPDDRRTNEKLFF	TGTGCCAGCAGTTTATTCCCCGACGACAGGCGGACTAATGAAAAACTGTTTTTT
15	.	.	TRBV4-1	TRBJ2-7	CASSQTYAPNYEQYF	TGCGCCAGCAGCCAAACTTATGCTCCCAATTACGAGCAGTACTTC
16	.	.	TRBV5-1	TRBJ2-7	CASSLAIRDGSYEQYF	TGCGCCAGCAGCTTGGCCATCCGGGACGGTTCCTACGAGCAGTACTTC
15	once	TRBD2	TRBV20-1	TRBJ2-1	CSASDTSGSTNEQFF	TGCAGTGCTAGTGATACTAGCGGGAGTACGAATGAGCAGTTCTTC
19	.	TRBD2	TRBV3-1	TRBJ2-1	CASSQNERDWGYSYNEQFF	TGTGCCAGCAGCCAAAACGAGCGGGATTGGGGATACTCCTACAATGAGCAGTTCTTC
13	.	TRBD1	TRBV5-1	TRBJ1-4	CASSQTGDEKLFF	TGCGCCAGCAGTCAAACAGGGGATGAAAAACTGTTTTTT
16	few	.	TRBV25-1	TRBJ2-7	CASSGVGTEHFYEQYF	TGTGCCAGCAGTGGGGTCGGGACGGAACACTTCTACGAGCAGTACTTC
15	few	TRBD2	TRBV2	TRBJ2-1	CASSERPAGAGEQFF	TGTGCCAGCAGTGAGAGGCCAGCGGGAGCTGGGGAGCAGTTCTTC
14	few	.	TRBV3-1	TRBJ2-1	CASSQGRGSNEQFF	TGTGCCAGCAGCCAAGGTCGGGGTTCAAATGAGCAGTTCTTC
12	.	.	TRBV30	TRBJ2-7	CAWSVSRVEQYF	TGTGCCTGGAGTGTATCTAGGGTCGAGCAGTACTTC
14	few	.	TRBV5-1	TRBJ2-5	CASSFGAAEETQYF	TGCGCCAGCAGCTTTGGGGCAGCAGAAGAGACCCAGTACTTC
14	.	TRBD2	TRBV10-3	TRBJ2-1	CAIKGGGENNEQFF	TGTGCCATAAAGGGCGGGGGAGAAAACAATGAGCAGTTCTTC
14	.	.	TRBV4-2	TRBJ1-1	CASSQRQSVYEAFF	TGTGCCAGCAGCCAACGGCAGAGCGTCTATGAAGCTTTCTTT
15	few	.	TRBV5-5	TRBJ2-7	CASSLLRDHGSEQYF	TGTGCCAGCAGCTTGTTGCGGGACCATGGATCCGAGCAGTACTTC
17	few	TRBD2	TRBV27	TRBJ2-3	CASSFPGLAGSTDTQYF	TGTGCCAGCAGTTTCCCCGGACTAGCGGGGTCAACAGATACGCAGTATTTT
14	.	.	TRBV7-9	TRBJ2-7	CASSPTVEYNEQYF	TGTGCCAGCAGCCCCACGGTGGAATACAATGAGCAGTACTTC
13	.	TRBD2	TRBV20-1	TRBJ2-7	CSASSSSGSEQYF	TGCAGTGCTAGCTCCTCTAGCGGGAGTGAGCAGTACTTC
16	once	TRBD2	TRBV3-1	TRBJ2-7	CASSQVPSGGPYEQYF	TGTGCCAGCAGCCAAGTCCCTAGCGGGGGCCCCTACGAGCAGTACTTC
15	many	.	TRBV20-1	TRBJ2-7	CSARPTRTSPYEQYF	TGCAGTGCTAGACCAACACGGACGAGCCCCTACGAGCAGTACTTC
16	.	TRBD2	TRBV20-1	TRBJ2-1	CSAGGGAGAPYNEQFF	TGCAGTGCTGGAGGAGGAGCGGGGGCCCCTTACAATGAGCAGTTCTTC
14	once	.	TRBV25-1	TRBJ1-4	CASSEYSGLEKLFF	TGTGCCAGCAGTGAATATAGTGGCCTGGAGAAACTGTTTTTT
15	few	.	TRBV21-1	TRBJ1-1	CASSATARVHTEAFF	TGTGCCAGCAGCGCGACAGCCAGGGTCCACACTGAAGCTTTCTTT
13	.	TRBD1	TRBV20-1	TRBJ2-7	CSAGDRGSYEQYF	TGCAGTGCTGGAGACAGGGGATCGTACGAGCAGTACTTC
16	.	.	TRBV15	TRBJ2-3	CATSRDPRLGTDTQYF	TGTGCCACCAGCAGAGATCCTAGACTCGGCACAGATACGCAGTATTTT